This is a list of T cell receptor beta chains from one sample in a study of cytomegalovirus exposure and HLA in healthy donors. Method: immunoSEQ multiplex PCR; TCRdb's copy keeps in-frame clones and lacks some. The table records some 80,000 clones, approximately 79% of them present only once. Material for sequencing was PBMCs. These receptors came from a human donor in good health. CDR3s leave out the opening cysteine and the closing phenylalanine or tryptophan.

J gene: TRBJ1-2; V gene: TRBV19; CDR3 protein: ASRNRDRVRGYT
J gene: TRBJ2-1; V gene: TRBV6-5; CDR3 protein: ASSYSPDRLNEQF
J gene: TRBJ2-1; V gene: TRBV6-1; CDR3 protein: ASSRQPYSYNEQF
J gene: -; V gene: TRBV7-2; CDR3 protein: ASSLTSYEQY
J gene: TRBJ1-2; V gene: TRBV7-9; CDR3 protein: ASSAGTGNYGYT
J gene: TRBJ1-1; V gene: TRBV12-5; CDR3 protein: ASGLRQGGETEAF
J gene: TRBJ2-3; V gene: TRBV5-1; CDR3 protein: ASSIRPSDGTDTQY
J gene: TRBJ2-1; V gene: TRBV7-2; CDR3 protein: ASSLGSVNEQF
J gene: TRBJ1-5; V gene: TRBV30; CDR3 protein: AWSEGQVNQPQN
J gene: TRBJ1-6; V gene: TRBV5-1; CDR3 protein: ASSFWLPMEPLH
J gene: TRBJ2-7; V gene: TRBV6-1; CDR3 protein: ASTPGQSYEQY
J gene: TRBJ2-2; V gene: TRBV5-6; CDR3 protein: ASSLLSGTATGELF
J gene: TRBJ2-7; V gene: TRBV30; CDR3 protein: AWSPGGGRYEQY
J gene: TRBJ2-2; V gene: TRBV27; CDR3 protein: ASAYLRPGGSGTGELF
J gene: TRBJ2-7; V gene: TRBV11-2; CDR3 protein: ASSPISWQRSYEQY